This TCR beta chain was sequenced for a study of regulatory T cells in long-lasting Graves disease. Time point meaning: newly diagnosed GD, antithyroid drugs for less than 3 months. The authors made the TCR library using RNA they extracted from PBMCs. This CDR3 is built from 15 residues. Per the germline V gene, CDR1 is MNHGY and CDR2 is SVAAGI. J gave up 11 bases and V 3 bases, and 15 bases lay outside the gene matches. For TCR beta, libraries came from iRepertoire HTBI primers and Arm-PCR of CDR3 regions. TCRdb processed the multiplex PCR reads anew with MiXCR; each CDR3 protein has one entry. The table shows 240,000 or so distinct CDR3 sequences, with 20% occurring only once.

The chain has TRBV6-9 and TRBJ1-1; TRBD1 agrees at 7 bases. This TCR came from a female donor with Graves disease. The sample in question was peripheral blood mononuclear cells (PBMCs), obtained at new diagnosis, from a patient treated with antithyroid drugs. The DNA of the CDR3 is TGTGCCAGCAGTTACCCAAATACAGGGGTGATGGATGCTTTCTTT. It encodes CASSYPNTGVMDAFF.